What follows are 22 T cell receptor beta chains derived from one specimen sequenced in a study of cytomegalovirus exposure and HLA in healthy donors. Primers included in the PCR were 60 Vbeta and 13 Jbeta primers. Produced via immunoSEQ multiplex PCR; TCRdb's table is partial and in-frame only. The specimen's table records roughly 62,000 clones. Source material: PBMCs. The receptor source for this set is a male donor in good health and CMV-seronegative.

The J gene is TRBJ2-7, the V gene TRBV5-4, with D possibly TRBD1 on 5 matching bases. V lost 4 bases, J lost 5 bases, and 16 bases lay in between. Germline CDR1 SGHNT, CDR2 YYREEE (reference sequence). There are 14 residues in the CDR3. In DNA form, the CDR3 reads TGTGCCAGCAGCGAGGAAAGGGGAATCCACGAGCAGTACTTC. Residues: CASSEERGIHEQYF.

This chain connects TRBV6-5 to TRBJ1-2; unclear D gene. Germline CDR1 and CDR2: MNHEY and SVGAGI. This CDR3 has 14 residues. Trimming stripped 5 bases from V and 7 bases from J, with 17 bases between. The CDR3 protein is CASSPGKGIRGYTF. The CDR3 nucleotides are TGTGCCAGCAGTCCCGGGAAAGGGATACGTGGCTACACCTTC.

This sequence joins TRBV7-3 and TRBJ1-1; D remains unclear. The CDR3 totals 16 residues. Germline CDR1 SGHTA, CDR2 FQGTGA. The V end was cut by 1 base, the J end by 1 base, with 13 bases between. The CDR3: CASSLNSVGQNTEAFF. CDR3 sequence (DNA): TGTGCCAGCAGCTTAAATAGTGTCGGTCAGAACACTGAAGCTTTCTTT.

The J gene is TRBJ2-7, the V gene TRBV7-9, with 11 bases identical to TRBD1. The CDR3 spans 15 residues. Looked up from germline, CDR1 is SEHNR and CDR2 is FQNEAQ (reference sequence). V shed 5 bases and J 4 bases; nucleotides not matched to a gene: 7. The CDR3 DNA reads as TGTGCCAGCAGCCCTAGGACAGGGGGCAGGTACGAGCAGTACTTC. Encoded protein: CASSPRTGGRYEQYF.

V usage is TRBV28 and J usage is TRBJ2-3, with D uncertain. Germline lookup yields CDR1 MDHEN and CDR2 SYDVKM. There are 14 residues in the CDR3. The ends were cut back, 5 bases at V and 4 bases at J, with 13 bases in the middle. DNA of the CDR3: TGTGCCAGCAGTCTAGGTCGGTACGCAGATACGCAGTATTTT. Translating gives CASSLGRYADTQYF.

This chain connects TRBV18 to TRBJ2-3; 7 nucleotides match TRBD1. After removal of 3 bases from V and 10 bases from J, the junction contained 4 bases not matched to a gene. CDR3 size: 12 residues. Germline-derived CDR1 and CDR2 are KGHSH and LQKENI. In DNA, the CDR3 is TGTGCCAGCTCACCGACAGGGACAGCGCAGTATTTT. As protein: CASSPTGTAQYF.

The chain couples TRBV28 to TRBJ1-2; D unresolved. Trimming took off 2 bases at V and 5 bases at J, with 12 bases between the two ends. The CDR3 extends over 14 amino acids. The germline gives CDR1 MDHEN, CDR2 SYDVKM. In DNA form, the CDR3 reads TGTGCCAGCAGTTTAACCGAACGGACTTATGGCTACACCTTC. This gives the protein CASSLTERTYGYTF.

The chain employs TRBV18 and TRBJ1-3, with D maybe TRBD1 (5 bases). CDR3 length: 15 amino acids. Trimming pared 0 bases from V and 6 bases from J, leaving 12 bases between. From germline, CDR1 is KGHSH and CDR2 LQKENI. The DNA of the CDR3 is TGTGCCAGCTCACCACCTAGGGACTTCGCAAACACCATATATTTT. This translates into CASSPPRDFANTIYF. Together with reference TRBV18 and TRBJ1-3, the CDR3 gives the full variable domain: NAGVMQNPRHLVRRRGQEARLRCSPMKGHSHVYWYRQLPEEGLKFMVYLQKENIIDESGMPKERFSAEFPKEGPSILRIQQVVRGDSAAYFCASSPPRDFANTIYFGEGSWLTVV.

The V and J genes are TRBV5-5 and TRBJ2-7; tentatively, D is TRBD1 (6 bases). The CDR3 contains 14 residues. CDR1 is SGHKS and CDR2 is YYEKEE in the germline V gene (reference sequence). Trimming took off 4 bases at V and 0 bases at J, with 11 bases between the two ends. The CDR3 DNA is TGTGCCAGCAGCACCGGACAGCCCTCCTACGAGCAGTACTTC. Translating gives CASSTGQPSYEQYF.

In DNA form, the CDR3 reads TGTGCCACTGCCCTAGAGTACGAGCAGTACTTC. Encoded protein: CATALEYEQYF. The genes are TRBV28 and TRBJ2-7; the D is unclear. The V and J ends lost 10 bases and 4 bases respectively, with 11 bases between them. Germline CDR1 is MDHEN and CDR2 is SYDVKM. CDR3 length: 11 amino acids.

The V call is TRBV27, the J call TRBJ1-2, with TRBD1 matching over 8 bases. The CDR3 sequence is 16 residues long. V lost 5 bases, J lost 7 bases, and 15 bases stayed unmatched. Germline CDR1 and CDR2: MNHEY and SMNVEV (reference sequence). The chain's CDR3 is CASSTLGTGGDSGYTF. CDR3 nucleotide sequence: TGTGCCAGCAGTACCCTAGGAACAGGGGGGGATAGTGGCTACACCTTC.

The V and J genes are TRBV21-1 and TRBJ2-2; the D call in the table, TRBD1, was not verified against the DNA. TRBV21-1 has pseudogene status. This CDR3 is built from 20 residues. The CDR3 loop is CASSKVRTWDSGTNTGELFF. In nucleotides, the CDR3 is TGTGCCAGCAGCAAAGTACGTACGTGGGACAGCGGAACGAACACCGGGGAGCTGTTTTTT.

The CDR3 protein is CASTQDRSLNEKLFF. The CDR3, as DNA: TGTGCCAGCACACAGGATCGAAGTCTTAATGAAAAACTGTTTTTT. This sequence joins TRBV6-1 and TRBJ1-4; TRBD1 is a possible D gene (5 bases). The CDR3 contains 15 residues. Germline CDR1 is MNHNS and CDR2 is SASEGT. V was pared by 7 bases and J by 4 bases, with 16 bases between.

The chain links TRBV4-2 to TRBJ1-2, with D possibly TRBD1 on 5 matching bases. V was clipped by 0 bases and J by 2 bases, with 7 bases between them. Per germline, CDR1 LGHNA and CDR2 YNFKEQ. This CDR3 has 14 amino acids. The CDR3 nucleotides read TGTGCCAGCAGCCAAGAAGGGGTAAACTATGGCTACACCTTC. It translates to CASSQEGVNYGYTF.

On this clone: An end of the junction does not agree with germline; a read error may underlie this. This chain links TRBV29-1 with TRBJ2-5; 7 nucleotides line up with TRBD2. Per germline, CDR1 SQVTM and CDR2 ANQGSEA. The CDR3 has 13 residues. The DNA of the CDR3 is TGCAGCGTTGTTCCTAGCGGTGGGGAGACCCAGCACTTC. Its protein is CSVVPSGGETQHF.

The chain recombines TRBV2 with TRBJ2-3; weak D call: TRBD1 (6 bases). This CDR3 comprises 11 residues. The V end lost 8 bases, the J end lost 5 bases, and 8 bases lay between the germline ends. The germline V gene encodes CDR1 SNHLY and CDR2 FYNNEI. The CDR3 DNA is TGTGCCAGCGAGGGGGTAGATACGCAGTATTTT. As protein: CASEGVDTQYF.

The chain uses TRBV4-3 and TRBJ1-2; TRBD1 matches at 8 bases. Germline loops: CDR1 LGHNA, CDR2 YSLEER. The CDR3 is made up of 18 amino acids. The V gene end was trimmed by 3 bases and the J gene end by 4 bases; junction bases not matched to a gene: 16. CDR3 protein: CASSQTLDREQRPYGYTF. The CDR3 DNA reads TGCGCCAGCAGCCAGACCCTGGACAGGGAACAGCGGCCCTATGGCTACACCTTC.

V gene TRBV27 combines with J gene TRBJ1-2; D might be TRBD1 (5 bases). There are 14 residues in the CDR3. Germline values: CDR1 MNHEY, CDR2 SMNVEV (reference sequence). V lost 6 bases and J 4 bases, leaving 15 bases between the germline ends. The CDR3 nucleotides are TGTGCCAGCAGCCGGGGGGAGGGTGCCTATGGCTACACCTTC. Translated, it gives CASSRGEGAYGYTF.

V gene TRBV6-5 combines with J gene TRBJ1-5, with D tentatively TRBD1 (6 bases). Deletions cut 6 bases from V and 6 bases from J, with 15 bases between. The CDR3 sequence is 14 residues long. The germline V gene has CDR1 MNHEY and CDR2 SVGAGI. The CDR3 reads CASRERGFTQPQHF. CDR3 bases: TGTGCCAGCAGGGAAAGGGGGTTCACTCAGCCCCAGCATTTT.

J is TRBJ2-2 and V is TRBV7-9; D possibly corresponds to TRBD2 (6 bases). This CDR3 is built from 17 residues. The V end was cut by 5 bases, the J end by 0 bases, with 16 bases between. Germline V lookup: CDR1 SEHNR, CDR2 FQNEAQ (reference sequence). As DNA, the CDR3 is TGTGCCAGCAGCGTAGGGGCGGGGACGCCGAACACCGGGGAGCTGTTTTTT. This gives the protein CASSVGAGTPNTGELFF.

V and J are TRBV7-7 and TRBJ2-7; D gene unclear. CDR1 and CDR2 from the germline V gene are SSHAT and FNYEAQ (reference sequence). This CDR3 has 14 amino acids. This CDR3 reads CASSPRLGVYEQYF. CDR3 nucleotide sequence: TGTGCTAGCTCCCCGCGGCTAGGTGTCTACGAGCAGTACTTC.

This chain links TRBV27 with TRBJ2-7, with a possible D match to TRBD1 (6 bases). The CDR3 has 14 amino acids. Between the trimmed V and J ends, which lost 8 bases and 0 bases, there was a span of 14 bases. In germline, CDR1 is MNHEY, CDR2 SMNVEV (reference sequence). As DNA, the CDR3 is TGTGCCAGCCAAATCCGACAGGCCTCCTACGAGCAGTACTTC. Protein product: CASQIRQASYEQYF.